These 23 T cell receptor beta chains originate from one sample sequenced in a study of blood T cell repertoires in COVID-19. Measured with immunoSEQ multiplex PCR; TCRdb has only the in-frame clones, and not every one. The sample lists about 110,000 clones, 80% to 85% seen once, with 7% to 9.5% in the top ten. Sequencing was performed on peripheral blood. The receptors were gathered from a man between 65 and 85 years old with acute or convalescent COVID-19.

The chain combines TRBV5-6 with TRBJ1-2; TRBD1 matches 7 bases. The CDR3 sequence is 15 residues long. Germline CDR1 is SGHDT and CDR2 is YYEEEE. V lost 3 bases to trimming and J lost 6 bases; unmatched junction nucleotides: 11. The CDR3 loop is CASSSTGAFVNGYTF. CDR3 in DNA: TGTGCCAGCAGCTCTACAGGGGCGTTTGTGAATGGCTACACCTTC.

There are a few counts of this clone. The chain couples TRBV5-4 to TRBJ2-3; 12 positions match TRBD2. Per the germline V gene, CDR1 is SGHNT and CDR2 is YYREEE (reference sequence). This CDR3 is built from 19 residues. The V and J ends lost 0 bases and 2 bases, in that order; junction bases with no gene match: 10. DNA for the CDR3: TGTGCCAGCAGCTTGGGGCTAGCGGGAGGGTCTTGGACCACAGATACGCAGTATTTT. It yields the protein CASSLGLAGGSWTTDTQYF.

The J gene is TRBJ1-6, the V gene TRBV18; tentative D call: TRBD1 (6 bases). The V and J ends lost 5 bases and 8 bases respectively, with 10 bases between them. The V gene's germline CDR1 is KGHSH and CDR2 LQKENI. The length of the CDR3 is 13 residues. CDR3 DNA sequence: TGTGCCAGCTCAGAGGACAGCTATTCACCCCTCCACTTT. This gives the protein CASSEDSYSPLHF. Variable domain in full (rest from reference TRBV18 and TRBJ1-6): NAGVMQNPRHLVRRRGQEARLRCSPMKGHSHVYWYRQLPEEGLKFMVYLQKENIIDESGMPKERFSAEFPKEGPSILRIQQVVRGDSAAYFCASSEDSYSPLHFGNGTRLTVT.

The CDR3 is CARFRSVGYTF. CDR3 DNA sequence: TGTGCCAGGTTCCGTAGCGTTGGCTACACCTTC. The chain links TRBV21-1 to TRBJ1-2. TRBV21-1 is a known pseudogene. CDR3 length: 11 residues.

This clone showed up just once. The chain is built from TRBV6-6 and TRBJ2-3, with 7 bases identical to TRBD1. CDR3 length: 17 residues. Per the germline V gene, CDR1 is MNHNY and CDR2 is SVGAGI (reference sequence). V was clipped by 5 bases and J by 0 bases; unmatched bases: 11. The CDR3 is CASSRAFMTGSTDTQYF. The DNA for the CDR3 is TGTGCCAGCAGTCGGGCCTTCATGACAGGGAGCACAGATACGCAGTATTTT.

The rearrangement joins TRBV10-3 to TRBJ2-2; 8 bases agree with TRBD1. Germline V gives CDR1 ENHRY, CDR2 SYGVKD. With 0 bases clipped from V and 2 bases from J, the junction kept 8 bases outside the gene matches. The CDR3 runs 18 residues. CDR3 sequence reads: CAISESWGRGLNTGELFF. DNA for the CDR3: TGTGCCATCAGTGAGTCTTGGGGCAGGGGGCTAAACACCGGGGAGCTGTTTTTT.

This sequence joins TRBV5-1 and TRBJ1-1; D perhaps matches TRBD1 (6 bases). Germline assignment: CDR1 SGHRS and CDR2 YFSETQ. CDR3 length equals 13 residues. Trimming shortened V by 7 bases and J by 1 base, and 11 bases separated the two germline ends. CDR3 in amino acids: CASFLDRNTEAFF. In nucleotides, the CDR3 is TGCGCCAGCTTTCTGGACAGGAACACTGAAGCTTTCTTT. Full variable domain (outside the CDR3, taken from reference TRBV5-1 and TRBJ1-1): KAGVTQTPRYLIKTRGQQVTLSCSPISGHRSVSWYQQTPGQGLQFLFEYFSETQRNKGNFPGRFSGRQFSNSRSEMNVSTLELGDSALYLCASFLDRNTEAFFGQGTRLTVV.

The chain joins TRBV6-5 to TRBJ1-1, with a weak D call TRBD1 (6 bases). V lost 7 bases and J 1 base, leaving 13 bases between the germline ends. The CDR3 totals 14 residues. CDR1 is MNHEY and CDR2 is SVGAGI in the germline V gene. The DNA for the CDR3 is TGTGCCAGCAACCGGGAGGGGGGGAACACTGAAGCTTTCTTT. Encoded protein: CASNREGGNTEAFF.

CDR3 residues: CASSVYNEQFF. In DNA, the CDR3 is TGTGCCAGCAGCGTATACAATGAGCAGTTCTTC. V and J are TRBV12-3 or TRBV12-4 and TRBJ2-1, with unresolved D. The CDR3 runs 11 residues. The V end was cut by 6 bases, the J end by 4 bases, with 4 bases between.

Only a few counts were recorded for this clone. The chain recombines TRBV29-1 with TRBJ1-1; perhaps TRBD1 as D (5 bases). V shed 7 bases and J shed 0 bases, with 12 bases lying between them. CDR1 is SQVTM and CDR2 is ANQGSEA in the germline V gene. The CDR3 runs to 13 residues. The CDR3 sequence is CSARQSLNTEAFF. For the CDR3, the DNA is TGCAGCGCTAGACAGTCCCTGAACACTGAAGCTTTCTTT.

The V and J genes are TRBV19 and TRBJ1-6; maybe TRBD1 (6 bases). The germline V and J ends were trimmed by 3 bases and 7 bases, with 19 bases remaining between them. Germline V gene sequence: CDR1 LNHDA, CDR2 SQIVND (reference sequence). This CDR3 region has 17 residues. This CDR3 is CASSIGSPLRGNSPLHF. The CDR3 DNA sequence: TGTGCCAGTAGTATTGGTAGTCCATTGAGGGGGAATTCACCCCTCCACTTT.

J is TRBJ1-1 and V is TRBV5-4, with a possible D match to TRBD1 (5 bases). Germline-derived CDR1 and CDR2 are SGHNT and YYREEE (reference sequence). V dropped 6 bases and J dropped 6 bases, with 18 bases sitting between them. This CDR3 contains 14 residues. The CDR3: CASTPRGGTPEAFF. DNA of the CDR3: TGTGCCAGCACACCTCGCGGGGGGACCCCTGAAGCTTTCTTT.

This clone showed up just once. The chain joins TRBV5-1 to TRBJ1-2; possibly TRBD1 for D (5 bases). The CDR3 spans 14 residues. Germline V gene lookup returns CDR1 SGHRS and CDR2 YFSETQ. Trimming cost V 0 bases and J 8 bases, with 14 bases left between them. CDR3 sequence reads: CASSLVGQGRGYTF. The CDR3 coding sequence is TGCGCCAGCAGCTTGGTTGGTCAGGGCCGCGGCTACACCTTC. The whole variable domain, filled in from reference TRBV5-1 and TRBJ1-2, reads KAGVTQTPRYLIKTRGQQVTLSCSPISGHRSVSWYQQTPGQGLQFLFEYFSETQRNKGNFPGRFSGRQFSNSRSEMNVSTLELGDSALYLCASSLVGQGRGYTFGSGTRLTVV.

This clone was observed a single time. The J gene is TRBJ1-1, the V gene TRBV6-4; D might be TRBD1 (5 bases). This CDR3 has 14 amino acids. V lost 6 bases to trimming and J lost 5 bases, with 16 bases between them. CDR1 and CDR2 (germline): MRHNA, SNTAGT. The DNA of the CDR3 is TGTGCCAGCAGCCTCCAGGGAATAGGGACTGAAGCTTTCTTT. Its protein is CASSLQGIGTEAFF.

This clone was detected only once. This chain links TRBV18 with TRBJ2-1, with D hard to call. Germline CDR1 KGHSH, CDR2 LQKENI. The CDR3 is 14 residues long. V was trimmed by 0 bases and J by 4 bases, leaving 7 bases between them. CDR3 nucleotide sequence: TGTGCCAGCTCACCACCACTATCGTACAATGAGCAGTTCTTC. Protein: CASSPPLSYNEQFF. Combining the CDR3 with reference TRBV18 and TRBJ2-1 gives the whole variable domain NAGVMQNPRHLVRRRGQEARLRCSPMKGHSHVYWYRQLPEEGLKFMVYLQKENIIDESGMPKERFSAEFPKEGPSILRIQQVVRGDSAAYFCASSPPLSYNEQFFGPGTRLTVL.

The rearrangement joins TRBV4-1 to TRBJ2-4; 7 positions match TRBD2. This CDR3 contains 16 residues. With V trimmed by 0 bases and J by 4 bases, 6 bases remained unmatched. Per germline, CDR1 MGHRA and CDR2 YSYEKL. The CDR3 loop reads CASSQEAPGGKNIQYF. In DNA form, the CDR3 reads TGCGCCAGCAGCCAAGAGGCCCCCGGGGGGAAAAACATTCAGTACTTC.

The rearrangement joins TRBV6-5 to TRBJ2-7; possible D gene TRBD2, 5 bases. V lost 6 bases and J 5 bases, leaving 14 bases between the germline ends. This CDR3 is 13 amino acids long. Germline-derived CDR1 and CDR2 are MNHEY and SVGAGI. Here the CDR3 DNA reads TGTGCCAGCAGCAAAGTAGGACTTGACGAGCAGTACTTC. Translation: CASSKVGLDEQYF.

The chain carries TRBV28 and TRBJ1-4, with D tentatively TRBD1 (5 bases). The CDR3 sequence is 14 residues long. Trimming removed 4 bases at V and 8 bases at J, with 14 bases between. From germline, CDR1 is MDHEN and CDR2 SYDVKM. The CDR3 is CASSSSGGSEKLFF. CDR3 in DNA: TGTGCCAGCAGTTCCTCGGGGGGAAGCGAAAAACTGTTTTTT. Drawing the rest from reference TRBV28 and TRBJ1-4, the complete variable domain is DVKVTQSSRYLVKRTGEKVFLECVQDMDHENMFWYRQDPGLGLRLIYFSYDVKMKEKGDIPEGYSVSREKKERFSLILESASTNQTSMYLCASSSSGGSEKLFFGSGTQLSVL.

The genes are TRBV7-9 and TRBJ1-2; 10 bases line up with TRBD1. Germline-derived CDR1 and CDR2 are SEHNR and FQNEAQ (reference sequence). The CDR3 consists of 14 residues. V trimming: 5 bases; J trimming: 4 bases; junction bases outside the gene matches: 4. The CDR3 DNA reads as TGTGCCAGCAGCATCAGGACAGGGGGCTATGGCTACACCTTC. Its protein product is CASSIRTGGYGYTF.

The chain couples TRBV23-1 to TRBJ2-6; D is perhaps TRBD1 (6 bases). TRBV23-1 is labeled an ORF, and its function is uncertain. Trimming left V 1 base short and J 2 bases short, with 24 bases between. CDR3 length equals 21 residues. The CDR3 is CASSQYGHLDRRVAGANVLTF. Here the CDR3 DNA reads TGCGCCAGCAGTCAATACGGTCACCTTGACAGGCGTGTCGCTGGGGCCAACGTCCTGACTTTC.

V usage is TRBV28 and J usage is TRBJ1-4, with D possibly matching TRBD1 (5 bases). Germline CDR1 is MDHEN and CDR2 is SYDVKM. Trimming left V 2 bases short and J 3 bases short, with 10 bases between. The CDR3 is 15 residues long. CDR3 loop: CASSLAGVANEKLFF. DNA of the CDR3: TGTGCCAGCAGTTTAGCGGGGGTGGCTAATGAAAAACTGTTTTTT.

The CDR3 DNA is TGCAGCGTCGGGCTAGCGGGGGCCATCGGGAGGTTCTTC. It is translated as CSVGLAGAIGRFF. The chain is built from TRBV29-1 and TRBJ2-1; 10 bases fit TRBD2. Germline CDR1 reads SQVTM; CDR2 reads ANQGSEA. V trimming: 6 bases; J trimming: 15 bases; junction bases outside the gene matches: 14. The CDR3 covers 13 residues.

Regarding this clone: The same CDR3 also results from other DNA sequences found in this sample. V and J are TRBV6-5 and TRBJ1-3; 8 bases fit TRBD1. The CDR3 has 13 residues. Germline V lookup: CDR1 MNHEY, CDR2 SVGAGI. Germline trimming cut 6 bases from V and 5 bases from J; bases unmatched to any gene: 3. The CDR3 protein is CASRQGARNTIYF. CDR3 coding DNA: TGTGCCAGCAGGCAGGGGGCGAGAAACACCATATATTTT.